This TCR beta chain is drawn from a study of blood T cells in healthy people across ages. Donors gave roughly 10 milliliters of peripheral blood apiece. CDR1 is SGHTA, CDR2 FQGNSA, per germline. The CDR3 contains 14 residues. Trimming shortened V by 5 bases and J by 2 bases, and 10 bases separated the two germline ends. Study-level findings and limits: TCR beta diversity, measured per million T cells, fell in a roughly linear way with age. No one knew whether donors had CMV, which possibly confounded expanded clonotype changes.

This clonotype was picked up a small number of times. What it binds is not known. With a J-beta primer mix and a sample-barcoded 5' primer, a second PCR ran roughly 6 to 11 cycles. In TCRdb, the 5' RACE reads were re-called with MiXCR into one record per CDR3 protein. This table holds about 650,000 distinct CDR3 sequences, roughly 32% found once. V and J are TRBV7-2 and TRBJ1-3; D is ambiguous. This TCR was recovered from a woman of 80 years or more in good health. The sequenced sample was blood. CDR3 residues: CASSPDRPGNTIYF. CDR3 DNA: TGTGCCAGCAGCCCGGACCGACCTGGAAACACCATATATTTT. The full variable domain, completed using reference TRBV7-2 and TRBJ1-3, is GAGVSQSPSNKVTEKGKDVELRCDPISGHTALYWYRQSLGQGLEFLIYFQGNSAPDKSGLPSDRFSAERTGGSVSTLTIQRTQQEDSAVYLCASSPDRPGNTIYFGEGSWLTVV.